The source of this TCR beta chain is a study of cytomegalovirus exposure and HLA in healthy donors. Notes on the study in general: From TCR beta sequences, most subjects' HLA-A and HLA-B alleles were reportedly predicted accurately. Cytomegalovirus association was listed for 164 TCR beta chains. In a later analysis, common viral pathogens appeared linked to several of the most significant clusters.

Regarding this clone: Its antigen is not identified.

Germline-derived CDR1 and CDR2 are LNHDA and SQIVND (reference sequence). The ends were cut back, 4 bases at V and 0 bases at J, with 2 bases in the middle. The CDR3 length is 12 residues. PCR used 60 Vbeta primers and 13 Jbeta primers. Measured with immunoSEQ multiplex PCR; TCRdb has only the in-frame clones, and not every one. In total, the table holds over 100,000 clones. The rearrangement links TRBV19 to TRBJ2-3; D not resolved. The clonotype was recovered from a young man in good health and CMV-seronegative. The source material was PBMCs. CDR3 coding DNA: TGTGCCAGTAGTACAAGCACAGATACGCAGTATTTT. Translating gives CASSTSTDTQYF.